This TCR beta chain was found in a study of cytomegalovirus exposure and HLA in healthy donors. Germline CDR1 reads LNHDA; CDR2 reads SQIVND (reference sequence). V was clipped by 5 bases and J by 1 base, with 12 bases between them. The CDR3 length is 14 residues. Study-level findings and limits: Cytomegalovirus association was assigned to approximately 160 TCR beta chains.

Note on this clone: Its antigen is currently unknown.

Clones were sequenced by immunoSEQ multiplex PCR, and TCRdb holds only the in-frame ones, with some missing. In the table there are fewer than 200,000 clones, 85% to 90% of which are singletons. A roughly 120-subject validation cohort, separate from the approximately 610-subject first cohort, supplied the donors. The chain couples TRBV19 to TRBJ2-7, with a possible D match to TRBD1 (5 bases). Source material: PBMCs. The TCR originated in a young woman in good health and CMV-seronegative. The CDR3 DNA reads as TGTGCCAGTAGTCCCAGGACACCTTCCTACGAGCAGTACTTC. The encoded protein is CASSPRTPSYEQYF. Filled out from reference TRBV19 and TRBJ2-7, the complete variable domain reads DGGITQSPKYLFRKEGQNVTLSCEQNLNHDAMYWYRQDPGQGLRLIYYSQIVNDFQKGDIAEGYSVSREKKESFPLTVTSAQKNPTAFYLCASSPRTPSYEQYFGPGTRLTVT.